A single sample gave rise to the 2 T cell receptor beta chains below, sequenced in a study of blood T cell repertoires in COVID-19. Assay: immunoSEQ multiplex PCR; the TCRdb copy retains only in-frame clones and omits some. The profile shows 25,000 to 35,000 clones, approximately 79% of them singletons. The sample was peripheral blood. These receptors came from an elderly man with active or convalescent COVID-19.

The rearrangement joins TRBV5-4 to TRBJ1-2; D is unresolved. The length of the CDR3 is 12 residues. Trimming removed 4 bases at V and 8 bases at J, with 12 bases between. Germline V gives CDR1 SGHNT, CDR2 YYREEE (reference sequence). The CDR3 spells CASSLRQEGYTF. The CDR3 bases are TGTGCCAGCAGCCTAAGACAAGAAGGCTACACCTTC. Complete variable domain (other parts from reference TRBV5-4 and TRBJ1-2): ETGVTQSPTHLIKTRGQQVTLRCSSQSGHNTVSWYQQALGQGPQFIFQYYREEENGRGNFPPRFSGLQFPNYSSELNVNALELDDSALYLCASSLRQEGYTFGSGTRLTVV.

This chain links TRBV2 with TRBJ1-5, with D hard to call. Germline lookup yields CDR1 SNHLY and CDR2 FYNNEI. The CDR3 consists of 13 residues. Between the trimmed V and J ends, which lost 5 bases and 3 bases, there was a span of 8 bases. In DNA, the CDR3 is TGTGCCAGCAGTCGCGGAATCAATCAGCCCCAGCATTTT. This sequence encodes CASSRGINQPQHF.